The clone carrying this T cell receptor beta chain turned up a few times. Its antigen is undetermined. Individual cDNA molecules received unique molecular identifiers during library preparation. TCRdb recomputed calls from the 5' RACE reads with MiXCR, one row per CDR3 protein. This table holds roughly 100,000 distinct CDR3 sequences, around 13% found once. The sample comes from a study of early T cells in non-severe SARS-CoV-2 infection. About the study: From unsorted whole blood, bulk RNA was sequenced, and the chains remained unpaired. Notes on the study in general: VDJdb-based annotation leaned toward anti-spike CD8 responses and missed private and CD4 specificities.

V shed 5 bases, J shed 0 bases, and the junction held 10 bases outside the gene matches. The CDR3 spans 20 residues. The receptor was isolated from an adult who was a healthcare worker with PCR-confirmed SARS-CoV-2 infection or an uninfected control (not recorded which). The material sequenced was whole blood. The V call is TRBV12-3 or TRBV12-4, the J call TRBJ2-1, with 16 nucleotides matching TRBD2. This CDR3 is CASSPVGLAGGHSSYNEQFF. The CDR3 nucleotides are TGTGCCAGCAGTCCTGTGGGACTAGCGGGAGGGCATAGCTCCTACAATGAGCAGTTCTTC.